Listed below are T cell receptor beta chains from one sample, sequenced in a study of siplizumab effects on memory and regulatory T cells. Profiling relied on immunoSEQ multiplex PCR, and the TCRdb table lists in-frame clones only, not all of them. The sample includes about 56,000 clones, about 97% of them seen just once. The sample consisted of naive CD8+ T cells sorted from blood. The origin of the receptors is a human donor in good health. Both conserved end residues are part of each CDR3. A D gene is named only where the DNA matches it firmly. Size values are once, few and many counts, or a class for expanded clones, and some rows have none.

-,-,TRBV4-1,TRBJ2-7,TGCGCCAGCAGCCAAGAAGAACGGTACACCTACGAGCAGTACTTC,CASSQEERYTYEQYF
TRBD1,-,TRBV9,TRBJ2-7,TGTGCCAGCAGCGGAAGACAGGGGGAGTACGAGCAGTACTTC,CASSGRQGEYEQYF
-,-,TRBV28,TRBJ2-1,TGTGCCAGCAAGGAGCCGTACAATGAGCAGTTCTTC,CASKEPYNEQFF
-,-,TRBV6-5,TRBJ2-2,TGTGCCAGCAGTTACCCGGAAGCGCGGGAGCTGTTTTTT,CASSYPEARELFF
TRBD2,-,TRBV7-9,TRBJ2-1,TGTGCCAGCAGCTCATCCGGGACTAGCATGGATGAGCAGTTCTTC,CASSSSGTSMDEQFF
-,-,TRBV30,TRBJ2-5,TGTGCCTGGAGTGTAGAGGAGGGCCAAGAGACCCAGTACTTC,CAWSVEEGQETQYF
-,-,TRBV7-8,TRBJ2-2,TGTGCCAGCAGCTGGACCCCAGCGAACACCGGGGAGCTGTTTTTT,CASSWTPANTGELFF
-,once,TRBV20-1,TRBJ1-1,TGCAGTGCTAGATGGGGCACTGAAGCTTTCTTT,CSARWGTEAFF
TRBD1,once,TRBV7-9,TRBJ2-7,TGTGCCAGCAGCCCCCGACAGGGGGTAGCCGGGGGATACGAGCAGTACTTC,CASSPRQGVAGGYEQYF
-,once,TRBV7-3,TRBJ2-1,TGTGCCAGCAGCTTAGCCATCGGGCAGGAAAATGAGCAGTTCTTC,CASSLAIGQENEQFF
TRBD1,-,TRBV9,TRBJ1-2,TGTGCCAGCAGCGTAGGACAGGGAAGTAATGGCTACACCTTC,CASSVGQGSNGYTF
-,-,TRBV19,TRBJ2-1,TGTGCCAAACACTCGGGTGGGTGCGGGGATGAGCAGTTCTTC,CAKHSGGCGDEQFF
-,-,TRBV11-2,TRBJ1-2,TGTGCCAGCAGCTTAGTGGCAAACAGGGCGATCTATGGCTACACCTTC,CASSLVANRAIYGYTF
-,-,TRBV6-6,TRBJ1-5,TGTGCCAGCGCTCAGGGGCTGGACCAGCCCCAGCATTTT,CASAQGLDQPQHF
-,-,TRBV28,TRBJ2-7,TGTGCCAGCAGGGGACTCCGCCTCTCCTACGAGCAGTACTTC,CASRGLRLSYEQYF
-,-,TRBV18,TRBJ2-6,TGTGCCAGCTCACCACCGTACGGGTCAGGGGCCAACGTCCTGACTTTC,CASSPPYGSGANVLTF
TRBD1,-,TRBV7-6,TRBJ2-5,TGTGCCAGCAGCTTAAGGGACAGGGAAGAGACCCAGTACTTC,CASSLRDREETQYF
-,once,TRBV27,TRBJ2-2,TGTGCCAGCAGTTTACAAGGGGGGCGCCTCGGGGAGCTGTTTTTT,CASSLQGGRLGELFF
-,-,TRBV7-9,TRBJ2-3,TGTGCCAGCAGCCTCCCCTGGAGTGCTGTGGATACGCAGTATTTT,CASSLPWSAVDTQYF
-,-,TRBV11-2,TRBJ2-7,TGTGCCAGCAGCTTAGTACAGGCCTACGAGCAGTACTTC,CASSLVQAYEQYF
-,-,TRBV27,TRBJ2-1,TGTGCCAGCAGTTTAAGGGGTACCTACAATGAGCAGTTCTTC,CASSLRGTYNEQFF
-,-,TRBV7-9,TRBJ1-3,TGTGCCAGCAGCCGTTCGATTGAAAACACCATATATTTT,CASSRSIENTIYF
TRBD1,-,TRBV4-3,TRBJ2-7,TGCGCCGGCAGCCAAGATTACAGGGGTACCTACGAGCAGTACTTC,CAGSQDYRGTYEQYF
-,-,TRBV27,TRBJ1-4,TGTGCCAGCAGCCCGCATTCTAATGAAAAACTGTTTTTT,CASSPHSNEKLFF
TRBD2,-,TRBV7-9,TRBJ2-7,TGTGCCAGCAGCACTGGGGGGGCCTACGAGCAGTACTTC,CASSTGGAYEQYF
-,-,TRBV18,TRBJ1-1,TGTGCCAGCTCACCGGGGGTTTGGCAAGGGTCGAACACTGAAGCTTTCTTT,CASSPGVWQGSNTEAFF
-,once,TRBV7-3,TRBJ2-3,TGTGCCAGCAGCTTAACAATTATTCCCGCCAGCACAGATACGCAGTATTTT,CASSLTIIPASTDTQYF
-,-,TRBV6-5,TRBJ2-1,TGTGCCAGCAGTTACTCCCCCGGGAGTCGTCACAATGAGCAGTTCTTC,CASSYSPGSRHNEQFF
TRBD1,-,TRBV7-9,TRBJ1-2,TGTGCCAGCAGCTCAACTAGACAGGGACTAGGCTACACCTTC,CASSSTRQGLGYTF
TRBD1,once,TRBV6-1,TRBJ2-2,TGTGCCAGCAGTCTAGGGACAGGGCCCGGGGAGCTGTTTTTT,CASSLGTGPGELFF
-,-,TRBV9,TRBJ2-5,TGTGCCAGTGCGCCTGGGGGGCATGGCGAGACCCAGTACTTC,CASAPGGHGETQYF
TRBD2,-,TRBV5-1,TRBJ2-2,TGCGCCAGCAGCTGGGAAACTAGCGGGAGTAGTACCGGGGAGCTGTTTTTT,CASSWETSGSSTGELFF
-,-,TRBV5-6,TRBJ1-5,TGTGCCAGCAGCTTATACCTTACAGACCTGGACGATCAGCCCCAGCATTTT,CASSLYLTDLDDQPQHF
-,-,TRBV19,TRBJ1-1,TGTGCCAGTATCGAGGGGGAGAACACTGAAGCTTTCTTT,CASIEGENTEAFF
-,-,TRBV29-1,TRBJ2-7,TGCAGCGTTGAAACAGAGTACGAGCAGTACTTC,CSVETEYEQYF
TRBD1,-,TRBV19,TRBJ2-1,TGTGCCAGTAATGGGCGGGACAGGGTGTACAATGAGCAGTTCTTC,CASNGRDRVYNEQFF
-,-,TRBV5-6,TRBJ2-1,TGTGCCAGCAGCTTGGCTTCTAGTAGCTTCTCCTACAATGAGCAGTTCTTC,CASSLASSSFSYNEQFF
-,-,TRBV19,TRBJ1-4,TGTGCCAGTAAGCCGTGGTCCGAGCGGGGCCCTGGGGAAAAACTGTTTTTT,CASKPWSERGPGEKLFF
-,-,TRBV5-1,TRBJ1-4,TGCGCCAGCAGCTCAGAAAAGGAAAAACTGTTTTTT,CASSSEKEKLFF
TRBD1,-,TRBV29-1,TRBJ2-1,TGCAGCGTACGAGGGACAGCCAATGAGCAGTTCTTC,CSVRGTANEQFF
-,-,TRBV6-6,TRBJ2-7,TGTGCCAGCAGTTACCAGGGACTCTCCTACGAGCAGTACTTC,CASSYQGLSYEQYF
-,-,TRBV11-2,TRBJ2-6,TGTGCCAGCAGCTTAGACATGGGGCTTGGGGCCAACGTCCTGACTTTC,CASSLDMGLGANVLTF
TRBD2,-,TRBV27,TRBJ2-1,TGTGCCAGCAGCCGGAGGACTAGCGGAGTTTACAATGAGCAGTTCTTC,CASSRRTSGVYNEQFF
TRBD1,-,TRBV10-3,TRBJ2-7,TGTGCCATCAGTGAGGTGGGGACAGGCAACTACGAGCAGTACTTC,CAISEVGTGNYEQYF
TRBD1,-,TRBV9,TRBJ1-2,TGTGCCAGCAGCGCCGGACAGGGGGCAAAGAACTATGGCTACACCTTC,CASSAGQGAKNYGYTF
-,once,TRBV28,TRBJ1-2,TGTGCCAGCAGTTTAGAGGTCGGGGATGGCTACACCTTC,CASSLEVGDGYTF
TRBD1,once,TRBV27,TRBJ2-7,TGTGCCAGCGCGAGCAGGGGGAGCTCCTACGAGCAGTACTTC,CASASRGSSYEQYF